These 15 T cell receptor beta chains originate from one sample sequenced in a study of neurological immune-mediated disorders. From the 5' RACE reads, TCRdb called clonotypes with MiXCR, one entry per CDR3 protein. Of roughly 55,000 distinct CDR3 sequences listed, 15% to 20% are singletons. The sample was PBMCs. The receptors were gathered from a man aged 60 to 69 in good health.

This clonotype was picked up many times. The rearrangement uses TRBV9 and TRBJ2-2; 10 nucleotides match TRBD1. Germline V gene lookup returns CDR1 SGDLS and CDR2 YYNGEE. Losses at the gene ends were 2 bases for V and 4 bases for J; bases not matched to a gene: 2. This CDR3 spans 15 amino acids. CDR3 amino acids: CASSVWTGGTGELFF. The CDR3 DNA reads TGTGCCAGCAGCGTGTGGACAGGGGGCACCGGGGAGCTGTTTTTT.

In this sample, this clonotype turned up many times. The chain carries TRBV7-2 and TRBJ2-3; D unclear. The ends were cut back, 4 bases at V and 3 bases at J, with 5 bases in the middle. CDR1 is SGHTA, CDR2 FQGNSA, per germline. The CDR3 runs 12 residues. The CDR3 DNA is TGTGCCAGCAGCTCCCTAACAGATACGCAGTATTTT. It yields the protein CASSSLTDTQYF.

This clonotype showed up many times. This chain connects TRBV11-2 to TRBJ2-5; tentative D call: TRBD1 (5 bases). In germline, CDR1 is SGHAT, CDR2 FQNNGV. The CDR3 spans 16 residues. With 4 bases removed from V and 5 bases from J, the gap between germline ends came to 20 bases. For the CDR3, the DNA is TGTGCCAGCAGCTCGATCAGGGATACTCGTGGGGAGACCCAGTACTTC. Amino acids: CASSSIRDTRGETQYF.

In this sample, this clonotype turned up a few times. The CDR3 DNA is TGTGCCAGCCACATGACAGGCGGTTGGGAAAAACTGTTTTTT. Translation: CASHMTGGWEKLFF. The V and J genes are TRBV19 and TRBJ1-4, with D perhaps matching TRBD1 (6 bases). The CDR3 has 14 residues. The germline V gene encodes CDR1 LNHDA and CDR2 SQIVND (reference sequence). V was shortened by 9 bases and J by 8 bases, with 19 bases between the two germline ends.

This clonotype appeared many times. CDR3 in amino acids: CASSEARTAGNTIYF. In DNA, the CDR3 is TGTGCCAGCAGTGAGGCCCGGACAGCTGGAAACACCATATATTTT. The chain is built from TRBV2 and TRBJ1-3, with D possibly TRBD1 on 6 matching bases. The germline V gene encodes CDR1 SNHLY and CDR2 FYNNEI. The CDR3 length is 15 residues. Trimming cost V 3 bases and J 2 bases, with 11 bases left between them.

In its sample, this clonotype was seen many times. The V gene is TRBV28, the J gene TRBJ2-2; D might be TRBD1 or TRBD2, each matching 6 bases. This CDR3 spans 15 amino acids. The V end was cut by 6 bases, the J end by 5 bases, with 16 bases between. Germline V gene sequence: CDR1 MDHEN, CDR2 SYDVKM. Here the CDR3 DNA reads TGTGCCAGCAGATTAGGGGGGAGCGGGACCGGGGAGCTGTTTTTT. Translation: CASRLGGSGTGELFF.

Ten or more counts support this clonotype. The chain links TRBV10-3 to TRBJ2-2, with a possible D match to TRBD1 (6 bases). Germline values: CDR1 ENHRY, CDR2 SYGVKD. V lost 10 bases and J 1 base, leaving 10 bases between the germline ends. The CDR3 totals 13 residues. CDR3 sequence: CATTGQNTGELFF. The CDR3 DNA reads as TGTGCCACAACGGGACAGAACACCGGGGAGCTGTTTTTT.

This clonotype was counted at least ten times. The rearrangement joins TRBV5-6 to TRBJ1-5; no clear D gene. Trimming stripped 4 bases from V and 4 bases from J, with 12 bases between. The germline V gene encodes CDR1 SGHDT and CDR2 YYEEEE. This CDR3 is 14 amino acids long. The CDR3, as DNA: TGTGCCAGCAGCCGCGGGCAGATTAATCAGCCCCAGCATTTT. It codes for CASSRGQINQPQHF.

This clonotype has ten or more counts. The CDR3 region is CSAYSGRALSEQFF. CDR3 in DNA: TGCAGCGCCTATAGCGGGAGGGCCCTCAGTGAGCAGTTCTTC. The chain uses TRBV29-1 and TRBJ2-1; 11 bases map to TRBD2. CDR3 size: 14 residues. After removal of 7 bases from V and 9 bases from J, the junction contained 11 bases not matched to a gene. CDR1 and CDR2 (germline): SQVTM, ANQGSEA.

This CDR3 is CASSPATRETQYF. The CDR3 coding sequence is TGTGCCAGCTCACCTGCAACGAGGGAGACCCAGTACTTC. The chain uses TRBV18 and TRBJ2-5, with D unresolved. The CDR3 has 13 residues. V lost 3 bases and J 5 bases, leaving 10 bases between the germline ends. Germline V lookup: CDR1 KGHSH, CDR2 LQKENI. Based on the CDR3 plus reference TRBV18 and TRBJ2-5, the full variable domain is NAGVMQNPRHLVRRRGQEARLRCSPMKGHSHVYWYRQLPEEGLKFMVYLQKENIIDESGMPKERFSAEFPKEGPSILRIQQVVRGDSAAYFCASSPATRETQYFGPGTRLLVL.

The sample holds many counts of this clonotype. The CDR3 reads CASSPSLGAYNEQFF. CDR3 bases: TGTGCCAGCAGCCCCTCTCTCGGGGCCTACAATGAGCAGTTCTTC. The rearrangement uses TRBV9 and TRBJ2-1; TRBD2 might be the D (5 bases). Germline CDR1 and CDR2: SGDLS and YYNGEE. The CDR3 extends over 15 amino acids. V was clipped by 4 bases and J by 2 bases, with 13 bases between them.

This clonotype came up many times. The CDR3 here is CASSPRDNSYEQYF. The CDR3 region has the DNA TGTGCCAGCAGCCCAAGGGACAACTCCTACGAGCAGTACTTC. V usage is TRBV12-3 or TRBV12-4 and J usage is TRBJ2-7; D is perhaps TRBD1 (6 bases). Trimming pared 6 bases from V and 0 bases from J, leaving 12 bases between. The CDR3 has 14 amino acids.

This clonotype was picked up a small number of times. The chain recombines TRBV18 with TRBJ1-1; possibly TRBD1 for D (5 bases). The germline V gene has CDR1 KGHSH and CDR2 LQKENI. The V and J ends lost 2 bases and 0 bases respectively, with 13 bases between them. The CDR3 runs 16 residues. In DNA, the CDR3 is TGTGCCAGCTCACCATGGACACCTTACATGAACACTGAAGCTTTCTTT. It specifies CASSPWTPYMNTEAFF.

This clonotype was picked up many times. The genes are TRBV5-1 and TRBJ2-3; tentative D call: TRBD2 (6 bases). Germline CDR1 reads SGHRS; CDR2 reads YFSETQ. The V gene lost 6 bases and the J gene lost 4 bases, with 21 bases spanning the gap. The CDR3 has 16 amino acids. The CDR3 protein is CASTWSGGVGADTQYF. The CDR3 bases are TGCGCCAGCACCTGGTCTGGAGGGGTGGGCGCAGATACGCAGTATTTT.

This clonotype was found a few times. A read error may explain this, as a much larger clone is one base away. This CDR3 is CDSSLSSWASGGNEQFF. The CDR3 coding sequence is TGCGACAGCAGCTTGTCATCTTGGGCTAGCGGGGGAAATGAGCAGTTCTTC. The chain couples TRBV5-1 to TRBJ2-1, with 10 bases identical to TRBD2. CDR1 SGHRS and CDR2 YFSETQ come from the germline V gene. The CDR3 spans 17 residues.